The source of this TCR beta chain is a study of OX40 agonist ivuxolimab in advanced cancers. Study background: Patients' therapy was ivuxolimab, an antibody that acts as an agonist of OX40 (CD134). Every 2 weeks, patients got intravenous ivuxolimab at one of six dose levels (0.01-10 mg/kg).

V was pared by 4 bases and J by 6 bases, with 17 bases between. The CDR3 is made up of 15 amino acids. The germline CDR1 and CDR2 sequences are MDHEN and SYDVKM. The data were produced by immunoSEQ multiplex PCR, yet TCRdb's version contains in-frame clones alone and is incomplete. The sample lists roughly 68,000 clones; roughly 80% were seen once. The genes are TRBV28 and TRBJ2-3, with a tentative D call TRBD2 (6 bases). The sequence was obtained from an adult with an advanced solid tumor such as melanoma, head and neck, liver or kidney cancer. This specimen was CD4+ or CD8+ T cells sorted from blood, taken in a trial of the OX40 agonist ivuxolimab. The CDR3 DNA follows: TGTGCCAGCAGTTCGCGGGGTTTTTCCTCCGATACGCAGTATTTT. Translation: CASSSRGFSSDTQYF.